The next 18 T cell receptor beta chains were all read from a single sample in a study of CD8 T cells in ankylosing spondylitis. TCRdb recomputed calls from the 5' RACE reads with MiXCR, one row per CDR3 protein. This table holds around 180,000 distinct CDR3 sequences, over 15% found once. The sequencing input was blood, either unsorted or a sorted T cell fraction (not recorded which). These receptors all come from a male donor aged 5 to 30 with ankylosing spondylitis or in good health (not recorded which).

The V gene is TRBV15, the J gene TRBJ2-1; possibly TRBD2 for D (5 bases). Germline loops: CDR1 LNHNV, CDR2 YYDKDF (reference sequence). V shed 4 bases and J shed 0 bases, with 19 bases lying between them. The CDR3 spans 18 residues. In DNA, the CDR3 is TGTGCCACCAGCAAACCTAATGGGAGTTCTGGCTCCTACAATGAGCAGTTCTTC. Amino acid sequence: CATSKPNGSSGSYNEQFF.

Ten or more counts support this clonotype. The V call is TRBV24-1, the J call TRBJ2-7; D is uncertain. The germline V gene encodes CDR1 KGHDR and CDR2 SFDVKD. Trimming removed 9 bases from V and 2 bases from J, with 10 bases in between. CDR3 length: 12 residues. CDR3 amino acids: CATGAEPYEQYV. The CDR3 coding sequence is TGTGCCACCGGCGCGGAGCCCTACGAGCAGTACGTC.

This clonotype was observed at least ten times. V is TRBV12-3 or TRBV12-4 and J is TRBJ1-6; 8 positions match TRBD1. Unmatched junction bases numbered 3, after V lost 6 bases and J lost 5 bases. This CDR3 comprises 14 residues. The CDR3 protein is CASSPTGDNSPLHF. The CDR3 DNA is TGTGCCAGCAGCCCGACAGGGGATAATTCACCCCTCCACTTT.

This clonotype was recorded at least ten times. The chain recombines TRBV12-3 or TRBV12-4 with TRBJ1-1; tentatively, D is TRBD1 (5 bases). V gave up 3 bases and J gave up 11 bases, with 16 bases separating them. The CDR3 sequence is 13 residues long. The CDR3 bases are TGTGCCAGCAGTTTCCTCCGGGACCCCGACGCTTTCTTT. Translation gives CASSFLRDPDAFF.

This clonotype has a count of ten or more. The V call is TRBV7-9, the J call TRBJ2-7, with TRBD1 matching over 7 bases. Germline CDR1 is SEHNR and CDR2 is FQNEAQ (reference sequence). The V segment lost 4 bases and the J segment 2 bases; nucleotides outside the gene matches: 8. CDR3 length: 15 amino acids. The DNA of the CDR3 is TGTGCCAGCAGCTCACCGGACAGGACCCCCTACGAGCAGTACTTC. Translation gives CASSSPDRTPYEQYF.

There are many counts of this clonotype. The gene calls are TRBV11-2 and TRBJ2-2; D gene uncertain. V was cut by 1 base and J by 4 bases, with 10 bases left in between. Germline assignment: CDR1 SGHAT and CDR2 FQNNGV. This CDR3 has 15 residues. The CDR3 spells CASSLGNRPTGELFF. In nucleotides, the CDR3 is TGTGCCAGCAGCTTAGGGAACAGACCCACCGGGGAGCTGTTTTTT. Together with reference TRBV11-2 and TRBJ2-2, the CDR3 gives the full variable domain: EAGVAQSPRYKIIEKRQSVAFWCNPISGHATLYWYQQILGQGPKLLIQFQNNGVVDDSQLPKDRFSAERLKGVDSTLKIQPAKLEDSAVYLCASSLGNRPTGELFFGEGSRLTVL.

This clonotype was seen at least ten times. The genes are TRBV27 and TRBJ2-1; 7 positions match TRBD1. Germline CDR1 MNHEY, CDR2 SMNVEV (reference sequence). With 5 bases clipped from V and 5 bases from J, the junction kept 9 bases outside the gene matches. This CDR3 is built from 15 residues. The CDR3, as DNA: TGTGCCAGCAGTCGACTAATGGACAGGAACAATGAGCAGTTCTTC. It encodes CASSRLMDRNNEQFF.

This chain joins TRBV20-1 and TRBJ2-7; D may be TRBD1 or TRBD2 (5 bases each). Germline V CDR1 and CDR2: DFQATT, SNEGSKA (reference sequence). Trimming removed 1 base at V and 0 bases at J, with 10 bases between. This CDR3 is built from 14 residues. DNA of the CDR3: TGCAGTGCTAGAGGGGGGTCGAGCTCCTACGAGCAGTACTTC. Amino acid sequence: CSARGGSSSYEQYF.

This clonotype was detected ten times or more. This rearrangement joins TRBV29-1 to TRBJ1-2; no reliable D call. V was trimmed by 4 bases and J by 4 bases, leaving 4 bases between them. This CDR3 is built from 10 residues. Germline assignment: CDR1 SQVTM and CDR2 ANQGSEA. CDR3 DNA: TGCAGCGTTGCTTCCTATGGCTACACCTTC. This codes for CSVASYGYTF.

V and J are TRBV29-1 and TRBJ1-2; D gene uncertain. Trimming pared 6 bases from V and 7 bases from J, leaving 9 bases between. Germline values: CDR1 SQVTM, CDR2 ANQGSEA. This CDR3 has 10 residues. CDR3 sequence reads: CSVLAGGYTF. DNA for the CDR3: TGCAGCGTCCTAGCGGGTGGCTACACCTTC. Supplemented by reference TRBV29-1 and TRBJ1-2, the full variable domain reads SAVISQKPSRDICQRGTSLTIQCQVDSQVTMMFWYRQQPGQSLTLIATANQGSEATYESGFVIDKFPISRPNLTFSTLTVSNMSPEDSSIYLCSVLAGGYTFGSGTRLTVV.

The chain carries TRBV4-2 and TRBJ2-2, with 10 bases aligning to TRBD2. The ends lost 3 bases at V and 5 bases at J; junction bases unmatched: 9. Germline-derived CDR1 and CDR2 are LGHNA and YNFKEQ. The CDR3 length is 17 residues. The CDR3 protein is CASSQPLAGAETGELFF. CDR3 DNA sequence: TGTGCCAGCAGCCAGCCCCTAGCGGGAGCGGAAACCGGGGAGCTGTTTTTT.

This rearrangement joins TRBV7-8 to TRBJ2-7; tentatively, D is TRBD2 (5 bases). The CDR3 totals 13 residues. V was pared by 0 bases and J by 3 bases, with 6 bases between. Germline V CDR1 and CDR2: SGHVS, FQNEAQ. CDR3 in amino acids: CASSLAEVYEQYV. The DNA for the CDR3 is TGTGCCAGCAGCTTAGCGGAGGTCTACGAGCAGTACGTC.

This clonotype appeared many times. The V call is TRBV5-1, the J call TRBJ2-2; 11 bases map to TRBD2. Germline CDR1 SGHRS, CDR2 YFSETQ. The CDR3 sequence is 19 residues long. The junction had 16 bases not matched to a gene; V was cut back by 5 bases and J by 4 bases. CDR3 residues: CASRVGTSGHSMGTGELFF. For the CDR3, the DNA is TGCGCCAGCAGGGTCGGGACTAGCGGCCATTCAATGGGCACCGGGGAGCTGTTTTTT.

Ten or more counts support this clonotype. This sequence joins TRBV20-1 and TRBJ2-7, with a weak D call TRBD2 (5 bases). The CDR3 has 13 residues. V lost 5 bases to trimming and J lost 1 base, with 12 bases between them. Germline-derived CDR1 and CDR2 are DFQATT and SNEGSKA (reference sequence). The CDR3 nucleotides are TGCAGTGCTCTGGGTCGAGGGTCCTACGAGCAGTACGTC. This translates into CSALGRGSYEQYV.

This clonotype was counted at least ten times. V usage is TRBV3-1 and J usage is TRBJ2-7; D ambiguous. V lost 0 bases and J lost 2, with 5 bases in between. CDR1 is LGHDT, CDR2 YNNKEL, per germline (reference sequence). The CDR3 runs 13 residues. The CDR3 DNA is TGTGCCAGCAGCCAAGATGGGCCCTACGAGCAGTACGTC. This gives the protein CASSQDGPYEQYV.

This clonotype was found many times. The V gene is TRBV6-2 or TRBV6-3, the J gene TRBJ1-2, with D unclear. V was cut by 2 bases and J by 4 bases, with 11 bases left in between. The CDR3 sequence is 14 residues long. In germline, CDR1 is MNHEY, CDR2 SVGEGT. In nucleotides, the CDR3 is TGTGCCAGCAGTTACGTTCCCGAAACCTATGGCTACACCTTC. Its protein is CASSYVPETYGYTF.

This clonotype was seen at least ten times. The V gene is TRBV29-1, the J gene TRBJ2-1; possibly TRBD2 for D (6 bases). The germline V gene encodes CDR1 SQVTM and CDR2 ANQGSEA. Trimming left V 4 bases short and J 14 bases short, with 12 bases between. CDR3 size: 10 residues. The CDR3 DNA is TGCAGCGTTGTACCGGGGGAGGAGTTCTTC. This gives the protein CSVVPGEEFF.

The rearrangement uses TRBV19 and TRBJ1-1, with D possibly TRBD1 on 5 matching bases. The CDR3 is made up of 13 amino acids. CDR1 and CDR2 from the germline V gene are LNHDA and SQIVND (reference sequence). Trimming left V 4 bases short and J 3 bases short, with 9 bases between. CDR3 sequence (DNA): TGTGCCAGTAGTAGTAGGGGTGACACTGAAGCTTTCTTT. It specifies CASSSRGDTEAFF.